This record concerns one T cell receptor beta chain sequence. There is no known antigen for this receptor. No base-level quality is on record; no much larger clone is a single base apart. The library was built by means of the immunoSEQ multiplex PCR assay. The clones in this table, taken by TCRdb from immuneACCESS, are in-frame only. Not every clone is retained; where verified, under half of the shortfall comes from an unresolved V gene, and the cause of the rest is unknown. Within this sample are approximately 37,000 clones, with nearly 90% of them counted one time only. The ten top clones hold about 4% of the sample. This entry is derived from a study of T cell changes during pregnancy in multiple sclerosis (dated by TCRdb to between 2018 and 2020). With regard to the full study: In women with multiple sclerosis, the researchers looked at how the T cell repertoire shifted as pregnancy progressed.

The germline V and J ends show losses of 0 bases and 13 bases respectively, and no gene match explains 5 bases of the junction. The CDR3 runs 12 residues from the cysteine to the phenylalanine. Just the 36-base CDR3 DNA is kept, in frame starting at base 1. Sequences LGHNA (CDR1) and YNFKEQ (CDR2) are obtained from the germline V gene. The clonotype comes from a female donor with multiple sclerosis, enrolled in a pregnancy study. Material: CD8+ T cells from peripheral blood mononuclear cells, obtained in the first trimester of pregnancy. The chain is assembled from TRBV4-2 and TRBJ1-2, with 7 bases aligning to TRBD1. The CDR3 has the sequence CASSQEGAGGTF. At the DNA level, the sequence is TGTGCCAGCAGCCAAGAGGGGGCAGGGGGCACCTTC.